Presented here are 23 T cell receptor beta chains from one specimen sequenced in a study of T and B cells in COVID-19 patients. Blood genomic DNA input for TRB amplification was about 240-550 ng. TRB rearrangements were amplified by multiplex PCR with BIOMED2 TRB-A/B primers. TCRdb re-derived calls from the multiplex PCR reads in MiXCR, one entry per CDR3 protein. The sample has some 4,000 distinct CDR3 sequences; less than 25% are singletons. The sequenced material came from blood. The origin of the receptors is a human donor with active COVID-19.

The V gene is TRBV28, the J gene TRBJ2-7; a possible D gene is TRBD1 (6 bases). Germline assignment: CDR1 MDHEN and CDR2 SYDVKM. Trimming left V 5 bases short and J 4 bases short, with 15 bases between. The CDR3 is 14 amino acids. CDR3: CASSAGTRTYEQYF. Written as DNA, the CDR3 is TGTGCCAGCAGTGCCGGGACAAGGACTTACGAGCAGTACTTC. Full variable domain (outside the CDR3, taken from reference TRBV28 and TRBJ2-7): DVKVTQSSRYLVKRTGEKVFLECVQDMDHENMFWYRQDPGLGLRLIYFSYDVKMKEKGDIPEGYSVSREKKERFSLILESASTNQTSMYLCASSAGTRTYEQYFGPGTRLTVT.

The chain links TRBV28 to TRBJ2-2; D unclear. The CDR3 is 14 amino acids. Germline assignment: CDR1 MDHEN and CDR2 SYDVKM. Between the trimmed V and J ends, which lost 4 bases and 1 base, there was a span of 7 bases. The CDR3 DNA is TGTGCCAGCAGTTCTGAAAGGAACACCGGGGAGCTGTTTTTT. Its translation: CASSSERNTGELFF.

This clonotype was counted many times. The rearrangement links TRBV7-2 to TRBJ2-1; 9 positions match TRBD2. The CDR3 sequence is 15 residues long. Germline assignment: CDR1 SGHTA and CDR2 FQGNSA. The trim removed 5 bases at V and 6 bases at J, leaving 8 bases unmatched. The CDR3 DNA is TGTGCCAGCAGCCCCCCCGGACTAGCGCGCAATGAGCAGTTCTTC. Protein sequence: CASSPPGLARNEQFF.

By frequency in the sample, this clonotype is medium-sized. CDR3 region: CASSPPQGLLSYEQYF. The CDR3, as DNA: TGTGCCAGCTCACCACCGCAGGGCCTCCTATCCTACGAGCAGTACTTC. This sequence joins TRBV18 and TRBJ2-7; TRBD1 is a possible D gene (5 bases). The germline V gene has CDR1 KGHSH and CDR2 LQKENI. The V and J ends lost 0 bases and 1 base respectively, with 13 bases between them. CDR3 length: 16 amino acids.

This clonotype was observed at least ten times. This chain uses TRBV5-1 with TRBJ2-7; possible D gene TRBD2, 6 bases. V dropped 0 bases and J dropped 6 bases, with 16 bases sitting between them. Germline lookup yields CDR1 SGHRS and CDR2 YFSETQ. The CDR3 totals 15 residues. In nucleotides, the CDR3 is TGCGCCAGCAGCTTGGAGGTCGGGAGCCTCGTCGAGCAGTACTTC. Translating it yields CASSLEVGSLVEQYF.

This rearrangement joins TRBV20-1 to TRBJ2-7, with 7 bases aligning to TRBD1. V lost 2 bases to trimming and J lost 1 base; unmatched junction nucleotides: 11. The CDR3 is 16 residues long. CDR1 and CDR2 from the germline V gene are DFQATT and SNEGSKA (reference sequence). Written as DNA, the CDR3 is TGCAGTGCTAGACTTACCGGGACAGTGACTTCCTACGAGCAGTACTTC. Protein product: CSARLTGTVTSYEQYF.

By share, this clonotype counts as medium-sized. V and J are TRBV15 and TRBJ2-5; weak D call: TRBD2 (6 bases). The CDR3 has 16 residues. V was cut by 0 bases and J by 2 bases, with 13 bases left in between. CDR1 is LNHNV, CDR2 YYDKDF, per germline (reference sequence). This chain's CDR3 is CATSRDLGLAQETQYF. The CDR3 DNA reads as TGTGCCACCAGCAGAGATTTGGGTCTAGCGCAAGAGACCCAGTACTTC.

This rearrangement joins TRBV10-2 to TRBJ2-5; D unresolved. CDR1 and CDR2 (germline): WSHSY, SAAADI. With 8 bases removed from V and 3 bases from J, the gap between germline ends came to 4 bases. This CDR3 comprises 10 residues. CDR3 sequence: CASGEETQYF. For the CDR3, the DNA is TGCGCCAGCGGAGAAGAGACCCAGTACTTC.

In its sample, this clonotype ranks as medium-sized. The rearrangement links TRBV6-6 to TRBJ2-1; D is ambiguous. Per germline, CDR1 MNHNY and CDR2 SVGAGI (reference sequence). V was trimmed by 2 bases and J by 8 bases, leaving 10 bases between them. This CDR3 has 13 residues. CDR3 sequence reads: CASSYDRVYEQFF. In DNA form, the CDR3 reads TGTGCCAGCAGTTACGATCGGGTCTATGAGCAGTTCTTC.

Judged by abundance, this clonotype is medium-sized (0.01 to 0.1%). The chain combines TRBV6-2 or TRBV6-3 with TRBJ2-7, with a weak D call TRBD1 (5 bases). Between the trimmed V and J ends, which lost 2 bases and 0 bases, there was a span of 17 bases. CDR1 and CDR2 (germline): MNHEY, SVGEGT. The CDR3 has 17 amino acids. This CDR3 is CASSYRTTLLFSYEQYF. In DNA, the CDR3 is TGTGCCAGCAGTTACCGGACAACGCTACTATTCTCCTACGAGCAGTACTTC.

This clonotype has a handful of counts. This chain links TRBV20-1 with TRBJ1-1; 7 nucleotides match TRBD1. V lost 3 bases, J lost 8 bases, and 6 bases stayed unmatched. Germline lookup yields CDR1 DFQATT and CDR2 SNEGSKA (reference sequence). The CDR3 runs to 12 residues. This chain's CDR3 is CSARGDRVEAFF. As DNA, the CDR3 is TGCAGTGCTAGGGGCGACAGGGTGGAAGCTTTCTTT.

This chain uses TRBV27 with TRBJ2-3, with 11 nucleotides matching TRBD1. V shed 5 bases and J 6 bases; nucleotides not matched to a gene: 7. From germline, CDR1 is MNHEY and CDR2 SMNVEV (reference sequence). The CDR3 contains 15 residues. The CDR3 protein is CASSTGQGAKDTQYF. CDR3 DNA: TGTGCCAGCAGTACCGGACAGGGGGCGAAGGATACGCAGTATTTT.

This clonotype was observed at least ten times. The V gene is TRBV6-5, the J gene TRBJ1-2; D gene unclear. Germline V lookup: CDR1 MNHEY, CDR2 SVGAGI. V dropped 5 bases and J dropped 4 bases, with 23 bases sitting between them. The length of the CDR3 is 17 residues. The CDR3 loop reads CASSPLQTLSGSYGYTF. The CDR3 region has the DNA TGTGCCAGCAGTCCCCTCCAGACCCTCAGCGGCTCCTATGGCTACACCTTC.

The DNA of the CDR3 is TGTGCCAGTAGTATTGCTAGCGGGGGAGGTTGGGAGACCCAGTACTTC. Its translation: CASSIASGGGWETQYF. The V call is TRBV19, the J call TRBJ2-5, with 10 bases aligning to TRBD2. The germline V gene encodes CDR1 LNHDA and CDR2 SQIVND (reference sequence). The CDR3 is made up of 16 amino acids. V was pared by 3 bases and J by 5 bases, with 9 bases of the junction left unmatched.

This clonotype has a count of ten or more. This chain uses TRBV6-4 with TRBJ1-1, with D possibly TRBD1 on 5 matching bases. CDR1 and CDR2 (germline): MRHNA, SNTAGT. The CDR3 sequence is 11 residues long. V gave up 7 bases and J gave up 6 bases, with 9 bases separating them. In DNA, the CDR3 is TGTGCCAGCAAAGCAGGGTCTGAAGCTTTCTTT. This translates into CASKAGSEAFF.

This clonotype is deemed medium-sized. V and J are TRBV6-2 or TRBV6-3 and TRBJ2-2; 8 nucleotides align to TRBD2. There are 16 residues in the CDR3. The V gene end was trimmed by 4 bases and the J gene end by 4 bases; junction bases not matched to a gene: 8. The V gene's germline CDR1 is MNHEY and CDR2 SVGEGT. Here the CDR3 reads CASSLKYGRVTGELFF. CDR3 DNA sequence: TGTGCCAGCAGTTTAAAGTACGGGAGGGTCACCGGGGAGCTGTTTTTT.

This clonotype is classed as medium-sized. This chain links TRBV19 with TRBJ1-3, with 9 nucleotides matching TRBD1. CDR3 length equals 15 residues. Looked up from germline, CDR1 is LNHDA and CDR2 is SQIVND (reference sequence). V was clipped by 6 bases and J by 2 bases; unmatched bases: 5. The CDR3 region is CASRHTGGTGNTIYF. The CDR3 DNA follows: TGTGCCAGTAGGCATACAGGGGGCACTGGAAACACCATATATTTT.

This clonotype rates as medium-sized. The chain recombines TRBV6-5 with TRBJ2-3; a possible D gene is TRBD2 (6 bases). Germline lookup yields CDR1 MNHEY and CDR2 SVGAGI. V was trimmed by 2 bases and J by 7 bases, leaving 25 bases between them. The CDR3 spans 18 residues. CDR3 amino acids: CASSYRPPAGRTPYTQYF. CDR3 DNA sequence: TGTGCCAGCAGTTACAGACCCCCGGCGGGGAGAACTCCTTATACGCAGTATTTT.

This clonotype appeared many times. The chain employs TRBV6-1 and TRBJ1-1; D unresolved. The CDR3 covers 13 residues. Trimming took off 4 bases at V and 11 bases at J, with 17 bases between the two ends. Germline V gene lookup returns CDR1 MNHNS and CDR2 SASEGT. CDR3 DNA sequence: TGTGCCAGCAGTGGGGGTTCGTTGGCGAAGGCTTTCTTT. Translation: CASSGGSLAKAFF.

This clonotype was seen more than once but under ten times. The genes are TRBV20-1 and TRBJ2-7, with D tentatively TRBD1 (7 bases). Germline values: CDR1 DFQATT, CDR2 SNEGSKA (reference sequence). V was clipped by 4 bases and J by 3 bases, with 10 bases between them. This CDR3 has 12 amino acids. The CDR3 DNA reads TGCAGTGCTACGCAGGGGGGCTACGAGCAGTACTTC. Residues: CSATQGGYEQYF.

This clonotype qualifies as medium-sized. This chain uses TRBV6-6 with TRBJ1-1; D is unresolved. V lost 6 bases and J lost 7, with 9 bases in between. This CDR3 has 11 residues. Per germline, CDR1 MNHNY and CDR2 SVGAGI (reference sequence). The CDR3 bases are TGTGCCAGCAGCGCTAAAGTTGAAGCTTTCTTT. It specifies CASSAKVEAFF.

The V and J genes are TRBV18 and TRBJ2-2; no firm D call. This CDR3 is 15 amino acids long. V lost 2 bases and J 1 base, leaving 8 bases between the germline ends. Germline assignment: CDR1 KGHSH and CDR2 LQKENI. In nucleotides, the CDR3 is TGTGCCAGCTCACCAAGCAGAGGGAACACCGGGGAGCTGTTTTTT. It yields the protein CASSPSRGNTGELFF.

This clonotype is labeled as medium-sized (0.01 to 0.1%). This rearrangement joins TRBV18 to TRBJ2-1, with TRBD2 identical over 9 bases. The CDR3 runs 18 residues. Germline lookup yields CDR1 KGHSH and CDR2 LQKENI. The trim removed 3 bases at V and 2 bases at J, leaving 11 bases unmatched. CDR3 amino acids: CASSPLRLAVKTYNEQFF. The CDR3 nucleotides are TGTGCCAGCTCACCCCTTAGACTAGCGGTAAAGACCTACAATGAGCAGTTCTTC.